These T cell receptor beta chains were read from a single sample in a study of cytomegalovirus exposure and HLA in healthy donors. Sequencing used immunoSEQ multiplex PCR; TCRdb keeps in-frame clones, though not all of them. The sample gives about 120,000 clones, 65% to 80% of which show up once; 0.95% to 1.1% is in the top ten. The specimen was PBMCs. These TCRs come from a human donor in good health. CDR3s include the opening cysteine and the closing phenylalanine or tryptophan. D genes are given only for firm matches. Part of the rows lack a size; the others show once, few, many or a class for expanded clones.

D	size	V	J	DNA	CDR3
NA	NA	TRBV27	TRBJ1-6	TGTGCCAGCAGACTAACCCGGGCCGGGGGGAATTCACCCCTCCACTTT	CASRLTRAGGNSPLHF
NA	NA	TRBV18	TRBJ1-1	TGTGCCAGCTCAGTCGCACGGGGGGCCAAAACTGAAGCTTTCTTT	CASSVARGAKTEAFF
NA	NA	TRBV27	TRBJ1-2	TGTGCCAGCAGACCGGGCCCCGGGGGAGGCTACACCTTC	CASRPGPGGGYTF
NA	NA	TRBV9	TRBJ1-4	TGTGCCAGCAGCGTGGGCACACAGGGTGGGGAAGAAAAACTGTTTTTT	CASSVGTQGGEEKLFF
NA	NA	TRBV25-1	TRBJ2-5	TGTGCCAGCAGTGAATCGCAGGGAGGTCAAGAGACCCAGTACTTC	CASSESQGGQETQYF
NA	NA	TRBV7-9	TRBJ1-1	TGTTCCAGCAGCTTTGGGCTGACTGAAGCTTTCTTT	CSSSFGLTEAFF
NA	NA	TRBV2	TRBJ1-1	TGTGCCAGCAGTGGTTACGTCACTCACACTGAAGCTTTCTTT	CASSGYVTHTEAFF
TRBD1	NA	TRBV6-5	TRBJ2-7	TGTGCCAGCAGCCCTGGACAGGCGGAGCAGTACTTC	CASSPGQAEQYF
NA	NA	TRBV5-6	TRBJ1-2	TGTGCCAGCAGCTACAGTCACGACCTCTATGGCTACACCTTC	CASSYSHDLYGYTF
TRBD2	NA	TRBV27	TRBJ2-7	TGTGCCAGCAGTAGCGGGGGGAGGTACGAGCAGTACTTC	CASSSGGRYEQYF
TRBD1	once	TRBV6-6	TRBJ1-2	TGTGCCAGCACGGGAAAGGGGGCGCCTAACTATGGCTACACCTTC	CASTGKGAPNYGYTF
TRBD1	NA	TRBV15	TRBJ2-1	TGTGCCACCAGCAGACGCAGACAGGGCCATGAGCAGTTCTTC	CATSRRRQGHEQFF
TRBD1	few	TRBV6-5	TRBJ1-1	TGTGCCAGCAGTTCTTGGACAGGGGACACTGAAGCTTTCTTT	CASSSWTGDTEAFF
TRBD1	NA	TRBV9	TRBJ1-2	TGTGCCAGCAGCCTCGGACAGGACTATGGCTACACCTTC	CASSLGQDYGYTF
TRBD1	NA	TRBV7-8	TRBJ2-7	TGTGCCAGCAGCCCACTGACAGGGGCCTACGAGCAGTACTTC	CASSPLTGAYEQYF
TRBD1	NA	TRBV29-1	TRBJ1-1	TGCAGCATCACGGGACAGATGAACACTGAAGCTTTCTTT	CSITGQMNTEAFF
NA	NA	TRBV27	TRBJ1-6	TGTGCCAGCAGCTGGGGGGGAGGAAATTCACCCCTCCACTTT	CASSWGGGNSPLHF